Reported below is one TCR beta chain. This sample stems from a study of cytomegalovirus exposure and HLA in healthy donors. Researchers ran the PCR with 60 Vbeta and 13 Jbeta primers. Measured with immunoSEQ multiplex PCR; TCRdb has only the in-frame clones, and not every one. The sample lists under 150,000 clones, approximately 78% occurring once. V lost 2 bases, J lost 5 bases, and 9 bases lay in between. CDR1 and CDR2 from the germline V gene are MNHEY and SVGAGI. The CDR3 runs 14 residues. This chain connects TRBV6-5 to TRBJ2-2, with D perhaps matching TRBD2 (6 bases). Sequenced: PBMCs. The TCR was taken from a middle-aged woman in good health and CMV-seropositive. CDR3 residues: CASSYGGWTGELFF. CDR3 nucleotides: TGTGCCAGCAGTTACGGAGGGTGGACCGGGGAGCTGTTTTTT.